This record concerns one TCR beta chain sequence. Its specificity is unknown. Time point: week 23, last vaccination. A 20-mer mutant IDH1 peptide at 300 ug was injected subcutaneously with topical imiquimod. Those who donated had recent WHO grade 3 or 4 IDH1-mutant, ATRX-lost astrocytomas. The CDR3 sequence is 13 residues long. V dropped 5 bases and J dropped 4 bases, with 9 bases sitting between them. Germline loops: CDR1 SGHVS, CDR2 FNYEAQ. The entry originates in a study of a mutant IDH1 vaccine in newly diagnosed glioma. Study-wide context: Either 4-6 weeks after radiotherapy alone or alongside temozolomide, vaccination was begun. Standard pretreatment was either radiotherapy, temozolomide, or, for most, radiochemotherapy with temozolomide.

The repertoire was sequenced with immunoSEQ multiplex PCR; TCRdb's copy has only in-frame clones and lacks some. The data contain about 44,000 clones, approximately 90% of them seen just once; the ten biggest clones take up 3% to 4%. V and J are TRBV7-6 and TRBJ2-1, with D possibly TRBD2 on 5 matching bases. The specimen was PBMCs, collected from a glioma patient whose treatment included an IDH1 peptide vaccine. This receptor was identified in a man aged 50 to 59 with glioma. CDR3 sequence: CASSATSYNEQFF. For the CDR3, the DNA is TGTGCCAGCAGCGCCACTAGTTACAATGAGCAGTTCTTC. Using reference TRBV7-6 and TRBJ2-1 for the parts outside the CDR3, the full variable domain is GAGVSQSPRYKVTKRGQDVALRCDPISGHVSLYWYRQALGQGPEFLTYFNYEAQQDKSGLPNDRFSAERPEGSISTLTIQRTEQRDSAMYRCASSATSYNEQFFGPGTRLTVL.